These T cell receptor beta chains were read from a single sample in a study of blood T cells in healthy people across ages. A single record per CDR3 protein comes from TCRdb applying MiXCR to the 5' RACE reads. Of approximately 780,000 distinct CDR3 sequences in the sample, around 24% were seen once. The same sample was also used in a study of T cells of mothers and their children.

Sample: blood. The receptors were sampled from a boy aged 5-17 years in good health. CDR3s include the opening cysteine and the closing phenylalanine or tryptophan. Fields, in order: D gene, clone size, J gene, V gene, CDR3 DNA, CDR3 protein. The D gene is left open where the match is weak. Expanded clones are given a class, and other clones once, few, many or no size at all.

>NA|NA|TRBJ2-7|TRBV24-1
TGTGCCACCAGTGACCCCCGAGGGTCCACCTACGAGCAGTACTTC
CATSDPRGSTYEQYF
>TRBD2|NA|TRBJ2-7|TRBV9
TGTGCCAGCAGCGTAGGATTGAGCGGGGGAACCTACGAGCAGTACTTC
CASSVGLSGGTYEQYF
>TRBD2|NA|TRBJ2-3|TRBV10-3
TGTGCCATCAGTGAGTCCCCGTTTACTAGCGCAGATACGCAGTATTTT
CAISESPFTSADTQYF
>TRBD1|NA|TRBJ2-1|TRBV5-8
TGTGCCAGCAGCTTAGGACAGGGGGACAGAAATGAGCAGTTCTTC
CASSLGQGDRNEQFF
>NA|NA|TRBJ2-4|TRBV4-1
TGCGCCAGCAGCCAGGACTCCGGGAAAAACATTCAGTACTTC
CASSQDSGKNIQYF
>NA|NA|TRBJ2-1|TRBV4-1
TGCGCCAGCAGCCAAGTCCGAGGCGCGGACCACTTCTTC
CASSQVRGADHFF
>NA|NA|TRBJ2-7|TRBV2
TGTGCCAGCAGTGGCCAGGGACTTAGTAACGAGCAGTACTTC
CASSGQGLSNEQYF
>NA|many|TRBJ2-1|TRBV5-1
TGCGCCAGCAGCTTAAGACTGGACCCGTACAATGAGCAGTTCTTC
CASSLRLDPYNEQFF
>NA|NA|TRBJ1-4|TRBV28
TGTGCCAGCAGACCCACAGGGACCGCAACTAATGAAAAACTGTTTTTT
CASRPTGTATNEKLFF
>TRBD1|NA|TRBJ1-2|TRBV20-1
TGCAGTGCTAGAGATCCCGGACAGGACGCCTTC
CSARDPGQDAF
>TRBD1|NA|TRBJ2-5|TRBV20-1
TGCAGTGCTGCCCGGACAGGGGCGGGAGAGACCCAGTACTTC
CSAARTGAGETQYF
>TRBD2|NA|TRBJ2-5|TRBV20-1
TGCAGTGCTAGTGCTCCGACTAGCCCGAGACAAGAGACCCAGTACTTC
CSASAPTSPRQETQYF
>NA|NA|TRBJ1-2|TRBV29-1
TGCAGCGTTCGGGGCAGGGATGGCTACACCTTC
CSVRGRDGYTF
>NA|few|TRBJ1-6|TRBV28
TGTGCCAGCAGCGGAGCAGCAAGATATTCACCCCTCCACTTT
CASSGAARYSPLHF
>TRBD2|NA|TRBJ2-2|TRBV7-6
TGTGCCAGCAGCTTAACGGTAGCGGGGGGTTTCACCGGGGAGCTGTTTTTT
CASSLTVAGGFTGELFF
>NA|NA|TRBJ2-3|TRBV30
TGTGCCTGGTGGGGGGTGTTGGGCACAGATACGCAGTATTTT
CAWWGVLGTDTQYF
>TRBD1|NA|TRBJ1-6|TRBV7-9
TGTGCCAGCAGCCCCGGACAGGGAGGGCCACCCCTCCACTTT
CASSPGQGGPPLHF
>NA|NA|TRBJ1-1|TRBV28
TGTGCCAGCAGTTTGTCGCAGGGGGAAGCTTTCTTT
CASSLSQGEAFF
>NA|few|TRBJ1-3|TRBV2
TGTGCCAGCAGCTGGGGGACATCAATGGCTGGAAACACCATATATTTT
CASSWGTSMAGNTIYF
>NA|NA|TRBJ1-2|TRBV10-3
TGTGCCATCAGTGAGGGGGCAGAGTCCTATGGCTACACCTTC
CAISEGAESYGYTF
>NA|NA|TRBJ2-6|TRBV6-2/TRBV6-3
TGTGCCAGCAGTTACATAGGGACACAGGTCTCTGGGGCCAACGTCCTGACTTTC
CASSYIGTQVSGANVLTF
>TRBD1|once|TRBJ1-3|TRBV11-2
TGTGCCAGCAGCTTAGTACAGGGGGGCTCTGGAAACACCATATATTTT
CASSLVQGGSGNTIYF
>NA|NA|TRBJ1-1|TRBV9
TGTGCCAGCAGCGTATCAGGGGCCCTGAACACTGAAGCTTTCTTT
CASSVSGALNTEAFF
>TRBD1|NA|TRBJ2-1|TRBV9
TGTGCCAGCAGCGGCCCAACAGGGGGGCTAATCCACAATGAGCAGTTCTTC
CASSGPTGGLIHNEQFF
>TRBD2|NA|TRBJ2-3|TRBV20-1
TGCGGTGCTAGAATGGCGGGGGGGCGAGCAGATACGCAGTATTTT
CGARMAGGRADTQYF
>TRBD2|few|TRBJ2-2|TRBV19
TGTGCCAGTAGTCCCCGGCTAGCGGGGATCTCCTCCGGGGAGCTGTTTTTT
CASSPRLAGISSGELFF
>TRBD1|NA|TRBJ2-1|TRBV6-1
TGTGCCAGCAGACGACAGGGGTCCCACGATGAGCAGTTCTTC
CASRRQGSHDEQFF
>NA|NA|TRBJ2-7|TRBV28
TGTGCCAGCAGTTCCCCCCCGTTGGACGAGCAGTACTTC
CASSSPPLDEQYF
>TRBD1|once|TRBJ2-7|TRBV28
TGTGCCAGCATCAAGACAGGGGGCTTAACCTACGAGCAGTACTTC
CASIKTGGLTYEQYF
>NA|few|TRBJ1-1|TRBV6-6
TGTGCCAGCAGTTACTCTACCGGGGGTCTGATGAACACTGAAGCTTTCTTT
CASSYSTGGLMNTEAFF
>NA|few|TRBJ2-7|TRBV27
TGTGCCAGCAGTCGACAGGCCCGTTACGAGCAGTACTTC
CASSRQARYEQYF
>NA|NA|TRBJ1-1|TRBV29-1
TGCAGCGTTGTCGGGACCGGTCGTCATGAAGCTTTCTTT
CSVVGTGRHEAFF
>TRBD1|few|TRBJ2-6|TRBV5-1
TGCGCCAGCAGCGACACAGGGGCTGGGGCCAACGTCCTGACTTTC
CASSDTGAGANVLTF
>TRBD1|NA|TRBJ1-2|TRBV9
TGTGCCAGCAGCCCTACCGACAGGGCGTATGGCTACACCTTC
CASSPTDRAYGYTF
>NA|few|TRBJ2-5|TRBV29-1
TGCAGCGTCTTGGACAAGCAAGAGACCCAGTACTTC
CSVLDKQETQYF
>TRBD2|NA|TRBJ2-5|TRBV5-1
TGCGCCAGCAGCTCCGGGACTAGCGGGGGGGTACACCAAGAGACCCAGTACTTC
CASSSGTSGGVHQETQYF
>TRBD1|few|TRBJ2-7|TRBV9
TGTGCCAGCAGCACCCGGACAGGGCAGGGAGAGCAGTACTTC
CASSTRTGQGEQYF
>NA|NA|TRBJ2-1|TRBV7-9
TGTGCCAGCAGCCCCAGGTTAAGGGGGGTCTACAATGAGCAGTTCTTC
CASSPRLRGVYNEQFF
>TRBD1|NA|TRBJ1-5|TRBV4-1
TGCGCCAGCAGCCAAGAGCAGGGGGCTTATAATCAGCCCCAGCATTTT
CASSQEQGAYNQPQHF
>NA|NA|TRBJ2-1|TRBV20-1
TGCAGTGCTAGAGGGCCCGCACTTTCCTACAATGAGCAGTTCTTC
CSARGPALSYNEQFF
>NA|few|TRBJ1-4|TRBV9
TGTGCCAGCAGCGTAGAAGGAACTGTTGCAACTAATGAAAAACTGTTTTTT
CASSVEGTVATNEKLFF
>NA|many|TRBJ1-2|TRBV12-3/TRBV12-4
TGTGCCAGCAGTCCAGGGGTTGGAGGCTACACCTTC
CASSPGVGGYTF
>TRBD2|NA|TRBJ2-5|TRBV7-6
TGTGCCAGCAGCCGAAGCACAACGGGGCTAGCGGGGGGCCCGGTAAACTTGTACTTC
CASSRSTTGLAGGPVNLYF
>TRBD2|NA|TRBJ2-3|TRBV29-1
TGCAGCGTTGAAGGGGTAGCGGGAGGGCCAGTAGATACGCAGTATTTT
CSVEGVAGGPVDTQYF
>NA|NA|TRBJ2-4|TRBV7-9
TGTGCCAGCAGCCCACTCGACCGGAACATTCAGTACTTC
CASSPLDRNIQYF
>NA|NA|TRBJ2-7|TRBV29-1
TGCAGCGTTAAGGAGACCACCTACGAGCAGTACTTC
CSVKETTYEQYF
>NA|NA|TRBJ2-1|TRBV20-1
TGCAGTGCTAGGGAAGTAGAGAATGAGCAGTTCTTC
CSAREVENEQFF
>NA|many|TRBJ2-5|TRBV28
TGTGCCAGCAGCTCTGTGGAGACCCAGTACTTC
CASSSVETQYF
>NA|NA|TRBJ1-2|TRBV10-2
TGCGCCAGCAGCTCGGACTCAGGACGTGGCTACACCTTC
CASSSDSGRGYTF
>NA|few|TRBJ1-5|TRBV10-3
TGTGCCATCAGTGGGGACCGTTATAGCAACCAGCCCCAGCATTTT
CAISGDRYSNQPQHF
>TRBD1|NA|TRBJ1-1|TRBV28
TGTGCCAGCAGTTTCGCAGGGGGCTTCCCTGAAGCTTTCTTT
CASSFAGGFPEAFF
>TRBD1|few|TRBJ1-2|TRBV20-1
TGCAGTGCTAAGGATGAGGGAGGGGGCTATGGCCACACCTTC
CSAKDEGGGYGHTF
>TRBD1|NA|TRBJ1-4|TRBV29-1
TGCAGCGGACGCACAGGGACAGGGCTTATGGGTAATGAAAAACTGTTTTTT
CSGRTGTGLMGNEKLFF
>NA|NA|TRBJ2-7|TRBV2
TGTGCCAGCAGTGAGACAGCCAACTACGAGCAGTACTTC
CASSETANYEQYF